This T cell receptor (beta chain) was captured by sequencing in a study of CD8+CD57+ T cells in acquired aplastic anemia. This clonotype has more than one count but fewer than ten. Using genomic DNA as the template, TCR beta VDJ and CDR3 profiling was carried out. TCRdb analysed the reads with MiXCR anew, one entry per CDR3 protein. Seen here are about 41,000 distinct CDR3 sequences, about 63% observed once, and the top ten hold 59%. The authors sequenced patients whose flow cytometry had shown CD8+CD57+ cell expansion. J lost 3 bases, V lost 3 bases, and 8 bases had no gene match. CDR3 size: 15 residues. Germline values: CDR1 SQVTM, CDR2 ANQGSEA.

This rearrangement joins TRBV29-1 to TRBJ2-7; TRBD1 matches 10 bases. Sample: sorted CD4+, CD8+, or CD8+CD57+ T cells (not recorded which) from PBMCs. This TCR came from a human donor with aplastic anemia. The DNA for the CDR3 is TGCAGCGTTGACGCCCGAGGGGACAGGGGCTACGAGCAGTACTTC. Translated: CSVDARGDRGYEQYF.